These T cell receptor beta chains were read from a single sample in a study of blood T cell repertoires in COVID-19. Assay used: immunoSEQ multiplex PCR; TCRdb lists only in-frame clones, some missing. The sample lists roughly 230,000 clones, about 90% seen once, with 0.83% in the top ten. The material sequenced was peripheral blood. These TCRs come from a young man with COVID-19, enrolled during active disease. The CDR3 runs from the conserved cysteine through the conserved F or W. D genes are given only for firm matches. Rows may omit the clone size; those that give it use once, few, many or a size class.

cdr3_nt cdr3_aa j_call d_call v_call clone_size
TGTGCCAGCAGCCCAGGCTATCAGGGGACCACTGAAGCTTTCTTT CASSPGYQGTTEAFF TRBJ1-1 NA TRBV3-1/TRBV3-2 NA
TGTGCCAGCAGTGAGGGGGCAGGCGGGGGTACTGAAGCTTTCTTT CASSEGAGGGTEAFF TRBJ1-1 NA TRBV6-1 once
TGTGCCAGCAGTCGGAACGCGGGGGGGTACTCCTACAATGAGCAGTTCTTC CASSRNAGGYSYNEQFF TRBJ2-1 TRBD2 TRBV9 once
TGCGCCAGCAGCTTGGATGGGGGCCAGCCCCAGCATTTT CASSLDGGQPQHF TRBJ1-5 NA TRBV5-1 NA
TGTGCCACCAGTGATGAAACCGGGACAGGGGCGCTTTACGAGCAGTACTTC CATSDETGTGALYEQYF TRBJ2-7 TRBD1 TRBV24-1 NA
TGTGCCAGCAGCCCCGATGGTCGGGAGGACGAGCAGTACTTC CASSPDGREDEQYF TRBJ2-7 TRBD2 TRBV9 NA
TGTGCCAGCAGTGAATCGGGGTGGGTCTATCAAGAGACCCAGTACTTC CASSESGWVYQETQYF TRBJ2-5 NA TRBV2 once
TGTGCCAGCAGCCCCCGGGTAGCGGGGGCTACCGGGGAGCTGTTTTTT CASSPRVAGATGELFF TRBJ2-2 TRBD2 TRBV7-3 once
TGCGCCAGCAGTGAGTGGACAGGGGGCAAATATGGCTACACCTTC CASSEWTGGKYGYTF TRBJ1-2 TRBD1 TRBV10-2 NA
TGTGCCAGCAGCCCCTGGGGACAGGGGGGTGAAGAGCAGTACTTC CASSPWGQGGEEQYF TRBJ2-7 TRBD1 TRBV9 NA
TGTGCCAGCAGCCAGACTACGGGGTATCCCACAGATACGCAGTATTTT CASSQTTGYPTDTQYF TRBJ2-3 NA TRBV14 NA
TGCGCCAGCAGCCAATCGGGACAGGGGGACTATGGCTACACCTTC CASSQSGQGDYGYTF TRBJ1-2 TRBD1 TRBV5-1 NA
TGCGCCAGCAGCCAGGGCAGGACTAGCGGGGGGGAATACAATGAGCAGTTCTTC CASSQGRTSGGEYNEQFF TRBJ2-1 TRBD2 TRBV4-1 NA
TGCAGTGCTAGTGAGGGCAGGGACACTGAAGCTTTCTTT CSASEGRDTEAFF TRBJ1-1 NA TRBV20-1 NA
TGCGCCAGCAGCTTGGATAGGCGGACAGGGGTGACCCAGTACTTC CASSLDRRTGVTQYF TRBJ2-5 TRBD1 TRBV5-1 NA
TGTGCCAGCAGCCAAGATACAGGGCCGGGCAATCAGCCCCAGCATTTT CASSQDTGPGNQPQHF TRBJ1-5 NA TRBV3-1/TRBV3-2 NA
TGTGCCAGCAGTTTAAATACGGGGAGCCAAGAGACCCAGTACTTC CASSLNTGSQETQYF TRBJ2-5 NA TRBV27 NA
TGTGCCAGCAGTGAATATAGGGATGAGGGGGCGTTCAATCAGCCCCAGCATTTT CASSEYRDEGAFNQPQHF TRBJ1-5 TRBD1 TRBV6-1 NA
TGCGCCAGCAGCCTGGAGAGCTCTGGGGCCAACGTCCTGACTTTC CASSLESSGANVLTF TRBJ2-6 NA TRBV5-1 once
TGTGCCAGTAGTATTGACAGGGTGAACACTGAAGCTTTCTTT CASSIDRVNTEAFF TRBJ1-1 TRBD1 TRBV19 NA
TGCGCCAGCAGCCAAGATTGGGGGGGGCCTAACTATGGCTACACCTTC CASSQDWGGPNYGYTF TRBJ1-2 NA TRBV4-1 NA
TGTGCCAGTAGTAGGTCCGACAGGGACTCCTACGAGCAGTACTTC CASSRSDRDSYEQYF TRBJ2-7 TRBD1 TRBV19 NA
TGTGCCAGCAGTGCCGACGCGGGGTGGTCCTACGAGCAGTACTTC CASSADAGWSYEQYF TRBJ2-7 NA TRBV27 NA
TGCGCCAGCAGCGGTGGACAGGGGGCGTACAATGAGCAGTTCTTC CASSGGQGAYNEQFF TRBJ2-1 TRBD1 TRBV5-1 NA
TGCGCCAGCAGCCAAGAAGGTCGGGGAAACACCGGGGAGCTGTTTTTT CASSQEGRGNTGELFF TRBJ2-2 NA TRBV4-1 once
TGTGCCAGCAGCCAAGTCTTTCCCCAAGGGAGTTCACCCCTCCACTTT CASSQVFPQGSSPLHF TRBJ1-6 NA TRBV14 NA
TGTGCCAGTAGTCCGGACAGGGGGCTCGTTGAAGCTTTCTTT CASSPDRGLVEAFF TRBJ1-1 TRBD1 TRBV19 NA
TGTGCCAGCAGTCAGAACTATGGCTACACCTTC CASSQNYGYTF TRBJ1-2 NA TRBV7-9 NA
TGCGCCAGCAGCCAAGATCCACAGGGAGGGGGGTACGAGCAGTACTTC CASSQDPQGGGYEQYF TRBJ2-7 NA TRBV4-1 NA
TGTGCCAGCAGTTACTCGTTCGACAGAGGTGAGCAGTTCTTC CASSYSFDRGEQFF TRBJ2-1 NA TRBV6-6 NA
TGTGCCAGCAGTTTGTTCGGTTCACCCCTCCACTTT CASSLFGSPLHF TRBJ1-6 NA TRBV12-3/TRBV12-4 NA
TGTGCCAGTAGTCCAAACCTCGGACAGACTGAAGCTTTCTTT CASSPNLGQTEAFF TRBJ1-1 NA TRBV19 NA
TGTGCCAGCAGCGTAGTAGCGGGGGGGGCTATGAATGAGCAGTTCTTC CASSVVAGGAMNEQFF TRBJ2-1 TRBD2 TRBV9 few
TGCGCCAGCACCCAAAGGGCAGCCGGGACTTTCTATGAGCAGTTCTTC CASTQRAAGTFYEQFF TRBJ2-1 NA TRBV10-2 few
TGCGCCAGCAGCTTGGAGACTAGGACGGGCCAAGAGACCCAGTACTTC CASSLETRTGQETQYF TRBJ2-5 NA TRBV5-1 NA
TGTGCCAGCAGCTTAGAACTAGCGGGGGAGCAGTACTTC CASSLELAGEQYF TRBJ2-7 TRBD2 TRBV11-2 NA
TGTGCCTGGAGAGCCCTGAAGGGGTCCAATGGCTACACCTTC CAWRALKGSNGYTF TRBJ1-2 NA TRBV30 NA
TGCGCCAGCAGTGAGTCCTCGGGGGGCAATCAGCCCCAGCATTTT CASSESSGGNQPQHF TRBJ1-5 NA TRBV10-2 NA
TGTGCCAGCAGTACCCACAGGGGGCGCGGCTACACCTTC CASSTHRGRGYTF TRBJ1-2 TRBD1 TRBV6-5 NA
TGCGCCAGCAGCTTGGAGGAGACAGCCTACAATGAGCAGTTCTTC CASSLEETAYNEQFF TRBJ2-1 NA TRBV5-1 NA
TGTGCCAGCAGCTCCCAGGGGAGAGGAACTAATGAAAAACTGTTTTTT CASSSQGRGTNEKLFF TRBJ1-4 NA TRBV7-9 NA
TGCGCCAGCAGCTTGGGGGGCCGGGGAGGCTCTGGAAACACCATATATTTT CASSLGGRGGSGNTIYF TRBJ1-3 NA TRBV5-1 NA
TGTGCCAGCATTCGAGATACAGCTAACTATGGCTACACCTTC CASIRDTANYGYTF TRBJ1-2 NA TRBV2 NA
TGTGCCAGCAGTTACTCGAGGGCTAGCGGGGGTACAGAGCAGTACTTC CASSYSRASGGTEQYF TRBJ2-7 TRBD2 TRBV6-5 NA
TGCGCCAGCAGTTCGGCGGGACTAGGGGGCATTCGGACGCAGTATTTT CASSSAGLGGIRTQYF TRBJ2-3 NA TRBV5-1 NA
TGTGCCAGCAGCAAAAACAGGGCGGAAGGCTACACCTTC CASSKNRAEGYTF TRBJ1-2 NA TRBV12-3/TRBV12-4 NA
TGTGCCAGCAGACCCTACAGGCTCAACACCGGGGAGCTGTTTTTT CASRPYRLNTGELFF TRBJ2-2 NA TRBV6-5 NA
TGTGCCAGCTCCCCAACCCCCGACAGGGGAACTGAAGCTTTCTTT CASSPTPDRGTEAFF TRBJ1-1 TRBD1 TRBV18 once
TGTGCCAGCAGTTTACGTAACACCGGGGAGCTGTTTTTT CASSLRNTGELFF TRBJ2-2 NA TRBV12-3/TRBV12-4 once
TGTGCCAGCAGTGACAGCCCGGACAGGGTGGGTGTCAATGAGCAGTTCTTC CASSDSPDRVGVNEQFF TRBJ2-1 TRBD1 TRBV6-4 NA
TGTGCCAGTAGTTTAGGCGCCGGGTCGATATTCTACGAGCAGTACTTC CASSLGAGSIFYEQYF TRBJ2-7 NA TRBV19 NA
TGTGCCAGCAGTTTATCGGCCGGAGACCGCACAGATACGCAGTATTTT CASSLSAGDRTDTQYF TRBJ2-3 NA TRBV27 NA
TGTGCCAGCAGCTCCGGGGGAGGGAGCTCCTACAATGAGCAGTTCTTC CASSSGGGSSYNEQFF TRBJ2-1 TRBD2 TRBV5-4 few
TGTGCCAGCAGTCCGGACAGGGTAGACTATGGCTACACCTTC CASSPDRVDYGYTF TRBJ1-2 TRBD1 TRBV14 NA
TGCGCCAGGACCTCCGCGGGGGTCTCCTACGAGCAGTACTTC CARTSAGVSYEQYF TRBJ2-7 TRBD2 TRBV10-1 NA
TGCGCCAGCAGCCTCGGGACAGGCTATGGCTACACCTTC CASSLGTGYGYTF TRBJ1-2 TRBD1 TRBV4-1 NA
TGCGCCAGCAGCCAAGATTTGGGACAAGGCCATCAGCCCCAGCATTTT CASSQDLGQGHQPQHF TRBJ1-5 NA TRBV4-1 NA
TGCGCCAGCAGCCCGGGTGGGACAGCTTTATATGGCTACACCTTC CASSPGGTALYGYTF TRBJ1-2 TRBD1 TRBV5-1 NA
TGTGCCAGCAGCTTAAGGACAGGGCTGTCCACCGGGGAGCTGTTTTTT CASSLRTGLSTGELFF TRBJ2-2 TRBD1 TRBV13 NA
TGTGCCAGCAGCCACCTTTGGGTTGGGAGTGGGACTGAAGCTTTCTTT CASSHLWVGSGTEAFF TRBJ1-1 NA TRBV3-1/TRBV3-2 NA